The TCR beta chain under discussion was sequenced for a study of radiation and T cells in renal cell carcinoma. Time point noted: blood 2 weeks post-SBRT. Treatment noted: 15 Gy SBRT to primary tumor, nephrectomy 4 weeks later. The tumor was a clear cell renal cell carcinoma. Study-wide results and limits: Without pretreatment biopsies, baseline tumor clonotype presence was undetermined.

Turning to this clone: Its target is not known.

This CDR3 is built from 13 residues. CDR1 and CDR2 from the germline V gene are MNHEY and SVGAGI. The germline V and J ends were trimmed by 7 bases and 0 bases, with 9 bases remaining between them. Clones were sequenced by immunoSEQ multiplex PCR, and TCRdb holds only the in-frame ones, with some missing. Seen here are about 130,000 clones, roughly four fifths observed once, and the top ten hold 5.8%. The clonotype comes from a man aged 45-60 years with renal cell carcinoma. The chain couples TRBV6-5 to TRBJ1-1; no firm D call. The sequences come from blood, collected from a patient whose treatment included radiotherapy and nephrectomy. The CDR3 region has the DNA TGTGCCAGCACCTCTTTTTTGAACACTGAAGCTTTCTTT. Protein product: CASTSFLNTEAFF.